Shown below are 13 T cell receptor beta chains from a single sample sequenced in a study of cytomegalovirus exposure and HLA in healthy donors. Libraries were prepared by immunoSEQ multiplex PCR; TCRdb keeps only in-frame clonotypes and omits some of them. The data contain roughly 68,000 clones, roughly 95% of them singletons. The sample was PBMCs. The receptors derive from a man between 18 and 35 years old in good health and CMV-seronegative.

The V gene is TRBV7-9, the J gene TRBJ2-7; TRBD1 matches at 8 bases. The germline CDR1 and CDR2 sequences are SEHNR and FQNEAQ (reference sequence). Unmatched junction bases numbered 10, after V lost 5 bases and J lost 7 bases. CDR3 length equals 14 residues. Here the CDR3 reads CASSPDRAGPEQYF. The CDR3 region has the DNA TGTGCCAGCAGCCCGGACAGGGCGGGACCTGAGCAGTACTTC.

J is TRBJ2-1 and V is TRBV9; 9 nucleotides line up with TRBD1. The germline gives CDR1 SGDLS, CDR2 YYNGEE. The J segment lost 4 bases and the V segment lost 4 bases, leaving 6 bases of the junction unmatched. CDR3 length: 15 residues. CDR3 DNA sequence: TGTGCCAGCAGCTCCACAGGGGGCGAGTACAATGAGCAGTTCTTC. Residues: CASSSTGGEYNEQFF.

This clone has just a few counts. The chain uses TRBV9 and TRBJ2-7, with TRBD1 identical over 8 bases. This CDR3 has 17 amino acids. CDR1 and CDR2 (germline): SGDLS, YYNGEE. J lost 3 bases, V lost 4 bases, and 15 bases had no gene match. The DNA of the CDR3 is TGTGCCAGCAGCCCACTCTCTTATCGGACAGGGAACTACGAGCAGTACTTC. Translation gives CASSPLSYRTGNYEQYF.

This chain links TRBV7-3 with TRBJ1-1; the D is unclear. Trimming cost V 2 bases and J 4 bases, with 11 bases left between them. CDR1 and CDR2 from the germline V gene are SGHTA and FQGTGA. The CDR3 has 14 residues. The CDR3 DNA is TGTGCCAGCAGCTTAGGTATCCCGGGCACTGAAGCTTTCTTT. It is translated as CASSLGIPGTEAFF.

The chain couples TRBV19 to TRBJ2-7; 11 bases are a match to TRBD1. The trim removed 5 bases at V and 5 bases at J, leaving 2 bases unmatched. From germline, CDR1 is LNHDA and CDR2 SQIVND (reference sequence). The CDR3 totals 13 residues. The CDR3 DNA follows: TGTGCCAGTAGTCGGACAGGGGGCGACGAGCAGTACTTC. This encodes CASSRTGGDEQYF.

The chain recombines TRBV5-1 with TRBJ2-1, with D possibly matching TRBD2 (6 bases). Germline CDR1 and CDR2: SGHRS and YFSETQ. V lost 1 base to trimming and J lost 2 bases, with 10 bases between them. The CDR3 has 15 residues. For the CDR3, the DNA is TGCGCCAGCAGCTTGAGCCTAGCGACCTACAATGAGCAGTTCTTC. Residues: CASSLSLATYNEQFF.

This chain links TRBV7-3 with TRBJ1-1, with 7 bases that match TRBD1. Germline-derived CDR1 and CDR2 are SGHTA and FQGTGA. V lost 1 base, J lost 0 bases, and 5 bases stayed unmatched. There are 16 residues in the CDR3. The CDR3 sequence is CASSLNRQGMNTEAFF. The CDR3 DNA is TGTGCCAGCAGCTTAAACCGACAGGGCATGAACACTGAAGCTTTCTTT.

The chain couples TRBV15 to TRBJ1-5, with D uncertain. The CDR3 sequence is 14 residues long. V lost 5 bases and J 0 bases, leaving 8 bases between the germline ends. Germline CDR1 is LNHNV and CDR2 is YYDKDF (reference sequence). The CDR3 region is CATSPGYSNQPQHF. Here the CDR3 DNA reads TGTGCCACCAGCCCAGGTTATAGCAATCAGCCCCAGCATTTT.

This chain links TRBV28 with TRBJ2-7, with D perhaps TRBD1 (5 bases). This CDR3 comprises 14 residues. The V gene lost 6 bases and the J gene lost 3 bases, with 15 bases spanning the gap. Germline V lookup: CDR1 MDHEN, CDR2 SYDVKM. The CDR3 protein is CASRAPGQLYEQYF. CDR3 sequence (DNA): TGTGCCAGCAGGGCGCCCGGACAACTCTACGAGCAGTACTTC.

CDR3 protein: CASSLDREREKLFF. Here the CDR3 DNA reads TGTGCCAGCAGCTTAGACAGGGAGAGGGAAAAACTGTTTTTT. The chain employs TRBV7-9 and TRBJ1-4, with D possibly TRBD1 on 6 matching bases. The germline V gene encodes CDR1 SEHNR and CDR2 FQNEAQ (reference sequence). The CDR3 covers 14 residues. V gave up 1 base and J gave up 8 bases, with 11 bases separating them.

This chain links TRBV9 with TRBJ1-6; 7 bases line up with TRBD1. V shed 0 bases, J shed 6 bases, and the junction held 9 bases outside the gene matches. CDR1 is SGDLS and CDR2 is YYNGEE in the germline V gene. The CDR3 is made up of 17 amino acids. CDR3 sequence: CASSVDPTGETNSPLHF. CDR3 nucleotides: TGTGCCAGCAGCGTAGATCCCACAGGGGAGACTAATTCACCCCTCCACTTT.

V gene TRBV10-3 combines with J gene TRBJ2-3; D possibly corresponds to TRBD2 (6 bases). In germline, CDR1 is ENHRY, CDR2 SYGVKD. The CDR3 has 15 residues. Trimming pared 4 bases from V and 1 base from J, leaving 12 bases between. Here the CDR3 DNA reads TGTGCCATCAGTGGTCAGGGAGGAGGCACAGATACGCAGTATTTT. This encodes CAISGQGGGTDTQYF.

This sequence joins TRBV9 and TRBJ1-1; D is possibly TRBD1 (6 bases). The CDR3 contains 14 residues. The germline V gene encodes CDR1 SGDLS and CDR2 YYNGEE. Deletions cut 7 bases from V and 2 bases from J, with 15 bases between. The CDR3: CASGAGTLNTEAFF. DNA for the CDR3: TGTGCCAGCGGCGCCGGGACACTTAACACTGAAGCTTTCTTT.